The 30 T cell receptor beta chains below were found in one sample sequenced in a study of T cell responses to AZD1222 COVID-19 vaccine. Only in-frame clones appear in the TCRdb table, and some are missing; sequencing was by immunoSEQ multiplex PCR. The sample yields some 130,000 clones, about nine tenths seen once. Specimen: peripheral blood, collected 28 days after the second AZD1222 dose. The receptor source for this set is an adult who received the AZD1222 COVID-19 vaccine.

The chain combines TRBV3-1 (or the pseudogene TRBV3-2) with TRBJ1-1; possibly TRBD1 for D (6 bases). The CDR3 is 18 amino acids. V shed 7 bases and J shed 1 base, with 25 bases lying between them. Germline CDR1 and CDR2: LGHDT and YNNKEL (reference sequence). The chain's CDR3 is CASTTNLGHIQRNTEAFF. The DNA for the CDR3 is TGTGCCAGCACTACCAACTTGGGACACATCCAGCGGAACACTGAAGCTTTCTTT.

This clone was seen only once. The chain's CDR3 is CASSPILRTGGGDEKLFF. The DNA for the CDR3 is TGTGCCAGCAGTCCCATTCTGAGGACAGGCGGGGGGGATGAAAAACTGTTTTTT. The rearrangement joins TRBV7-2 to TRBJ1-4, with TRBD1 matching over 7 bases. Germline CDR1 SGHTA, CDR2 FQGNSA. The CDR3 runs to 18 residues. J lost 6 bases, V lost 6 bases, and 19 bases had no gene match.

As concerns this clone: This sample also contains other DNA sequences that code for the same CDR3. The chain joins TRBV12-3 or TRBV12-4 to TRBJ1-1, with D maybe TRBD1 (5 bases). V lost 7 bases and J lost 1, with 10 bases in between. The CDR3 contains 13 residues. CDR3 amino acids: CASTIGGNTEAFF. In DNA form, the CDR3 reads TGTGCCAGCACTATCGGGGGGAACACTGAAGCTTTCTTT.

The chain joins TRBV5-5 to TRBJ2-2; no definite D call. V gave up 4 bases and J gave up 9 bases, with 7 bases separating them. The CDR3 is 11 residues long. Looked up from germline, CDR1 is SGHKS and CDR2 is YYEKEE (reference sequence). The CDR3, as DNA: TGTGCCAGCAGCGTGTTGAGGGAGCTGTTTTTT. This translates into CASSVLRELFF. The full variable domain, with the rest looked up from reference TRBV5-5 and TRBJ2-2, is DAGVTQSPTHLIKTRGQQVTLRCSPISGHKSVSWYQQVLGQGPQFIFQYYEKEERGRGNFPDRFSARQFPNYSSELNVNALLLGDSALYLCASSVLRELFFGEGSRLTVL.

The chain joins TRBV6-5 to TRBJ1-1; no definite D call. CDR3 size: 15 residues. V lost 0 bases to trimming and J lost 0 bases, with 8 bases between them. CDR1 is MNHEY and CDR2 is SVGAGI in the germline V gene. This CDR3 reads CASSYSNRLNTEAFF. The CDR3 bases are TGTGCCAGCAGTTACTCGAACAGACTGAACACTGAAGCTTTCTTT.

This clone was observed a single time. The chain links TRBV4-1 to TRBJ1-1; unclear D gene. This CDR3 has 13 amino acids. Trimming took 1 base from V and 6 from J, leaving 9 bases between them. Germline V gene sequence: CDR1 MGHRA, CDR2 YSYEKL. Here the CDR3 DNA reads TGCGCCAGCAGCCAAGGAGAACCCCCTGAAGCTTTCTTT. This gives the protein CASSQGEPPEAFF.

This clone was seen just once. The chain links TRBV20-1 to TRBJ2-5; 10 bases are shared with TRBD2. Germline loops: CDR1 DFQATT, CDR2 SNEGSKA (reference sequence). V gave up 3 bases and J gave up 1 base; unmatched junction bases: 5. The CDR3 runs to 15 residues. The CDR3 sequence: CSASPWTSGQETQYF. The DNA of the CDR3 is TGCAGTGCTAGTCCCTGGACTAGCGGCCAAGAGACCCAGTACTTC.

Written as DNA, the CDR3 is TGCGCCAGCAGTGATGATGGGGAAACCTACGAGCAGTACTTC. Amino acids: CASSDDGETYEQYF. The V and J genes are TRBV10-1 and TRBJ2-7; D is ambiguous. Trimming removed 3 bases at V and 2 bases at J, with 11 bases between. Germline V CDR1 and CDR2: WNHNN, SYGVQD (reference sequence). CDR3 length: 14 residues.

This rearrangement joins TRBV10-1 to TRBJ2-3; TRBD1 agrees at 7 bases. Germline CDR1 and CDR2: WNHNN and SYGVQD (reference sequence). The V gene end was trimmed by 4 bases and the J gene end by 5 bases; junction bases not matched to a gene: 6. The length of the CDR3 is 14 residues. The CDR3 sequence is CASSVGQVGDTQYF. CDR3 coding DNA: TGCGCCAGCAGTGTCGGACAGGTGGGAGATACGCAGTATTTT.

The V call is TRBV24-1, the J call TRBJ1-2; possible D gene TRBD1, 6 bases. Trimming took 0 bases from V and 5 from J, leaving 6 bases between them. The CDR3 has 13 amino acids. Per the germline V gene, CDR1 is KGHDR and CDR2 is SFDVKD. The CDR3 coding sequence is TGTGCCACCAGTGATTTGAGGGGGTATGGCTACACCTTC. It yields the protein CATSDLRGYGYTF.

The chain carries TRBV24-1 and TRBJ2-2; D is uncertain. The CDR3 length is 12 residues. The germline V gene has CDR1 KGHDR and CDR2 SFDVKD. V gave up 9 bases and J gave up 4 bases, with 8 bases separating them. CDR3 sequence reads: CATGQTTGELFF. The CDR3 DNA is TGTGCCACCGGTCAAACCACCGGGGAGCTGTTTTTT.

The chain has TRBV10-3 and TRBJ2-1; TRBD2 agrees at 10 bases. Germline lookup yields CDR1 ENHRY and CDR2 SYGVKD. V shed 1 base and J 5 bases; nucleotides not matched to a gene: 5. This CDR3 contains 16 residues. CDR3 sequence (DNA): TGTGCCATCAGTGAGTTTGGACTAGCGGATAACAATGAGCAGTTCTTC. Protein: CAISEFGLADNNEQFF.

This clone was seen a single time. The genes are TRBV2 and TRBJ1-5, with D perhaps TRBD1 (5 bases). Between the trimmed V and J ends, which lost 4 bases and 7 bases, there was a span of 11 bases. The CDR3 consists of 13 residues. Per the germline V gene, CDR1 is SNHLY and CDR2 is FYNNEI. The CDR3 reads CASSAGTYQPQHF. The CDR3 nucleotides are TGTGCCAGCAGTGCTGGGACCTACCAGCCCCAGCATTTT.

The chain has TRBV9 and TRBJ2-2; D not resolved. V was trimmed by 0 bases and J by 5 bases, leaving 14 bases between them. The CDR3 has 16 amino acids. Looked up from germline, CDR1 is SGDLS and CDR2 is YYNGEE. The CDR3 DNA is TGTGCCAGCAGCGTAGGAACCGGATCGTGGACCGGGGAGCTGTTTTTT. It is translated as CASSVGTGSWTGELFF.

The genes are TRBV5-1 and TRBJ1-6; D is perhaps TRBD1 (5 bases). Germline V gene lookup returns CDR1 SGHRS and CDR2 YFSETQ. Trimming took off 1 base at V and 7 bases at J, with 12 bases between the two ends. The CDR3 loop spans 15 amino acids. In nucleotides, the CDR3 is TGCGCCAGCAGCTTGCGGCAGGGTGGAAATTCACCCCTCCACTTT. Translating it yields CASSLRQGGNSPLHF.

This sequence joins TRBV3-1 (or the pseudogene TRBV3-2) and TRBJ1-1; D is uncertain. V shed 3 bases and J shed 4 bases, with 9 bases lying between them. CDR3 length equals 13 residues. Germline-derived CDR1 and CDR2 are LGHDT and YNNKEL (reference sequence). The CDR3 region has the DNA TGTGCCAGCAGCCACAATCTAGGCACTGAAGCTTTCTTT. Its protein product is CASSHNLGTEAFF.

The rearrangement joins TRBV6-2 or TRBV6-3 to TRBJ2-7; the match to TRBD2 covers 7 bases. V was pared by 6 bases and J by 3 bases, with 8 bases of the junction left unmatched. In germline, CDR1 is MNHEY, CDR2 SVGEGT. The CDR3 consists of 14 residues. This CDR3 is CASSSGKSLYEQYV. Written as DNA, the CDR3 is TGTGCCAGCAGCAGCGGGAAAAGCCTCTACGAGCAGTACGTC.

The rearrangement joins TRBV7-9 to TRBJ2-2; possible D gene TRBD1, 5 bases. This CDR3 spans 15 amino acids. The V and J ends lost 4 bases and 3 bases respectively, with 12 bases between them. Germline V gene sequence: CDR1 SEHNR, CDR2 FQNEAQ (reference sequence). Written as DNA, the CDR3 is TGTGCCAGCAGCTCCCCTGTAGGGGACACCGGGGAGCTGTTTTTT. Its translation: CASSSPVGDTGELFF.

This chain links TRBV7-3 with TRBJ1-1, with D maybe TRBD1 (5 bases). Per the germline V gene, CDR1 is SGHTA and CDR2 is FQGTGA. CDR3 size: 13 residues. Trimming cost V 3 bases and J 7 bases, with 12 bases left between them. The CDR3 spells CASSLKGGGEAFF. Written as DNA, the CDR3 is TGTGCCAGCAGCTTGAAAGGCGGGGGTGAAGCTTTCTTT.

The V gene is TRBV3-1 (or the pseudogene TRBV3-2), the J gene TRBJ2-5; D call uncertain. CDR3 length equals 13 residues. V was cut by 3 bases and J by 7 bases, with 12 bases left in between. Germline V lookup: CDR1 LGHDT, CDR2 YNNKEL (reference sequence). The CDR3 sequence is CASSQSTEWTQYF. DNA of the CDR3: TGTGCCAGCAGCCAGTCGACGGAATGGACCCAGTACTTC.

This chain uses TRBV30 with TRBJ1-6; 8 bases line up with TRBD1. Germline V CDR1 and CDR2: GTSNPN, SVGIG (reference sequence). The CDR3 runs to 17 residues. The V segment lost 2 bases and the J segment 4 bases; nucleotides outside the gene matches: 10. CDR3 sequence: CAWSPGTGGFYNSPLHF. CDR3 nucleotide sequence: TGTGCCTGGAGTCCCGGGACAGGTGGCTTTTATAATTCACCCCTCCACTTT.

This clone appeared once. The rearrangement joins TRBV6-5 to TRBJ2-3, with 10 bases fitting TRBD2. The germline CDR1 and CDR2 sequences are MNHEY and SVGAGI. The CDR3 extends over 16 amino acids. Trimming at V came to 4 bases and at J to 2 bases, leaving 6 bases not matched to a gene. The CDR3: CASSLLAGADTDTQYF. The CDR3 DNA reads TGTGCCAGCAGTTTGCTAGCGGGGGCCGACACAGATACGCAGTATTTT.

The rearrangement uses TRBV5-5 and TRBJ2-7; D is unclear. The CDR3 is made up of 14 amino acids. The V gene's germline CDR1 is SGHKS and CDR2 YYEKEE (reference sequence). V was trimmed by 3 bases and J by 5 bases, leaving 15 bases between them. The CDR3 bases are TGTGCCAGCAGCTATTACGGGTACCCTGACGAGCAGTACGTC. It specifies CASSYYGYPDEQYV.

V and J are TRBV6-5 and TRBJ1-6; a weak D match, TRBD1 (5 bases). Germline lookup yields CDR1 MNHEY and CDR2 SVGAGI. The CDR3 sequence is 14 residues long. Trimming removed 2 bases at V and 7 bases at J, with 9 bases between. The CDR3 loop is CASSYDSPNSPLHF. The CDR3 DNA reads TGTGCCAGCAGTTACGACAGTCCCAATTCACCCCTCCACTTT.

The chain uses TRBV6-6 and TRBJ1-4; no reliable D call. The germline V gene encodes CDR1 MNHNY and CDR2 SVGAGI (reference sequence). This CDR3 region has 12 residues. The V and J ends lost 5 bases and 12 bases respectively, with 13 bases between them. The chain's CDR3 is CASSPPGNELFF. The CDR3 nucleotides are TGTGCCAGCAGTCCCCCGGGTAATGAACTGTTTTTT.

This clone was counted only a few times. V is TRBV6-1 and J is TRBJ2-7; a possible D gene is TRBD2 (5 bases). Trimming pared 1 base from V and 0 bases from J, leaving 10 bases between. CDR1 MNHNS and CDR2 SASEGT come from the germline V gene. CDR3 length equals 15 residues. The CDR3 DNA is TGTGCCAGCAGTGAAGAGGAGGCTTCCTCCTACGAGCAGTACTTC. It specifies CASSEEEASSYEQYF.

The genes are TRBV2 and TRBJ1-1; 12 bases line up with TRBD1. The CDR3 sequence is 14 residues long. J gave up 4 bases and V 6 bases, and 3 bases lay outside the gene matches. Germline CDR1 and CDR2: SNHLY and FYNNEI. In DNA form, the CDR3 reads TGTGCCAGCAGGGGGGGACAGGGGGCCACTGAAGCTTTCTTT. It is translated as CASRGGQGATEAFF.

This chain joins TRBV5-1 and TRBJ2-6; 8 bases map to TRBD2. The CDR3 has 17 residues. Germline V lookup: CDR1 SGHRS, CDR2 YFSETQ. Trimming took 7 bases from V and 0 from J; bases not matched to a gene: 9. The CDR3 region is CASASGGSDSGANVLTF. In nucleotides, the CDR3 is TGCGCCAGCGCCAGCGGGGGCTCGGACTCTGGGGCCAACGTCCTGACTTTC. Full variable domain (remainder filled in from reference TRBV5-1 and TRBJ2-6): KAGVTQTPRYLIKTRGQQVTLSCSPISGHRSVSWYQQTPGQGLQFLFEYFSETQRNKGNFPGRFSGRQFSNSRSEMNVSTLELGDSALYLCASASGGSDSGANVLTFGAGSRLTVL.

The gene calls are TRBV5-5 and TRBJ1-2; D may be TRBD1 (6 bases). V dropped 5 bases and J dropped 2 bases, with 13 bases sitting between them. This CDR3 has 14 amino acids. Looked up from germline, CDR1 is SGHKS and CDR2 is YYEKEE (reference sequence). In DNA form, the CDR3 reads TGTGCCAGCAGTGACCTTAGGGGGAACTATGGCTACACCTTC. This sequence encodes CASSDLRGNYGYTF.

This clone turned up a few times. Other DNA sequences within the sample encode an identical CDR3. The chain employs TRBV12-3 or TRBV12-4 and TRBJ1-1, with no clear D. This CDR3 is 13 amino acids long. With 3 bases removed from V and 1 base from J, the gap between germline ends came to 6 bases. CDR3 protein: CASSFAGNTEAFF. The CDR3 bases are TGTGCCAGCAGTTTTGCAGGGAACACTGAAGCTTTCTTT.